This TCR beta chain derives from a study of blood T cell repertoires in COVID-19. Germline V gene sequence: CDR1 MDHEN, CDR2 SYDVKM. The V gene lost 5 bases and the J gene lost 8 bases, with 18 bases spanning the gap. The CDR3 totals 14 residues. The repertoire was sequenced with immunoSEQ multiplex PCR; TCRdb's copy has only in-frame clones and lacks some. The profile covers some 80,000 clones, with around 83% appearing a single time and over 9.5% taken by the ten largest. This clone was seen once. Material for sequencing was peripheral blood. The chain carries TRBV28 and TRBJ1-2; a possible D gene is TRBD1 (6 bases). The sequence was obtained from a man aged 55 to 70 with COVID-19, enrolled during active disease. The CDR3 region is CASSDMGQPEGYTF. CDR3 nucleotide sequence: TGTGCCAGCAGTGACATGGGACAACCCGAGGGCTACACCTTC.